The clone carrying this T cell receptor beta chain was detected ten times or more. Antigen: not known. Each TCR beta library was made by quantitative 5'-RACE that incorporated molecular barcodes. TCRdb re-called the 5' RACE reads with MiXCR, one entry per CDR3 protein. Among 250,000 or so distinct CDR3 sequences listed, roughly a quarter were seen once. The data belong to a study of CD8 T cells in ankylosing spondylitis. Whole-study findings and limits: Clones linked to the disease showed a CD8+ phenotype. They occurred at relatively low frequencies in peripheral blood. It was reported that disease-linked clones were significantly enriched in matched ankylosing spondylitis synovial fluid. Reactive arthritis synovial fluid and blood previously showed some of these motif variants.

This CDR3 has 14 residues. V lost 3 bases and J lost 6, with 14 bases in between. Germline-derived CDR1 and CDR2 are KGHSH and LQKENI. This chain uses TRBV18 with TRBJ1-2; perhaps TRBD1 as D (5 bases). This receptor was taken from a male donor with ankylosing spondylitis or in good health (not recorded which). Sequencing was done on a sample of blood, either unsorted or a sorted T cell fraction (not recorded which). The CDR3 nucleotides read TGTGCCAGCTCACCGATGCCCCGGGACGATGGCTACACCTTC. Amino acid sequence: CASSPMPRDDGYTF. The whole variable domain, remainder taken from reference TRBV18 and TRBJ1-2, is NAGVMQNPRHLVRRRGQEARLRCSPMKGHSHVYWYRQLPEEGLKFMVYLQKENIIDESGMPKERFSAEFPKEGPSILRIQQVVRGDSAAYFCASSPMPRDDGYTFGSGTRLTVV.